A selection of T cell receptor beta chains follows, all from one sample in a study of blood T cells in healthy people across ages. TCRdb used MiXCR to reprocess the 5' RACE reads, holding one entry per CDR3 protein. The sample includes some 1,500,000 distinct CDR3 sequences, about 45% seen only once; the top ten take about 3.8%. The source material was blood. The origin of the receptors is a woman aged 18-30 years in good health. CDR3s include the opening cysteine and the closing phenylalanine or tryptophan. Fields, in order: V gene, D gene, clone size, J gene, CDR3 protein, CDR3 DNA. A D gene is named only where the DNA matches it firmly. Where a row states a size, it is once, few, many or the class of an expanded clone; other rows omit it.

TRBV7-2	TRBD2	few	TRBJ2-1	CASSPASGSYNEQFF	TGTGCCAGCAGCCCCGCTAGCGGGAGTTACAATGAGCAGTTCTTC
TRBV7-9	-	few	TRBJ2-1	CASSWRRNPGNEQFF	TGTGCCAGCAGCTGGAGGAGGAACCCAGGCAATGAGCAGTTCTTC
TRBV4-1	TRBD2	-	TRBJ2-1	CASSQDNSSGNEQFF	TGCGCCAGCAGCCAAGATAATTCTAGCGGTAATGAGCAGTTCTTC
TRBV7-9	-	-	TRBJ2-2	CASSNGDIGELFF	TGTGCCAGCAGCAACGGGGACATCGGGGAGCTGTTTTTT
TRBV10-3	-	few	TRBJ1-1	CAISGEQGGAEAFF	TGTGCCATCAGTGGGGAGCAGGGTGGTGCTGAAGCTTTCTTT
TRBV20-1	TRBD2	-	TRBJ2-7	CSAPRTSGPYEQYF	TGCAGTGCTCCCCGGACTAGCGGACCCTACGAGCAGTACTTC
TRBV7-7	-	-	TRBJ2-5	CASSFLPYQETQYF	TGTGCTAGCAGCTTTCTCCCGTACCAAGAGACCCAGTACTTC
TRBV20-1	-	few	TRBJ2-7	CSARSQPHPPFYEQYF	TGCAGTGCTAGGAGTCAACCTCATCCCCCCTTTTACGAGCAGTACTTC
TRBV4-3	-	-	TRBJ2-3	CASSQDARVDTQYF	TGCGCCAGCAGCCAAGATGCCCGGGTGGATACGCAGTATTTT
TRBV4-2	TRBD1	few	TRBJ2-7	CASSQEGTGIYEQYF	TGTGCCAGCAGCCAAGAAGGGACAGGGATCTACGAGCAGTACTTC
TRBV7-3	-	-	TRBJ1-2	CASSQRPGGNYGYTF	TGTGCCAGCAGCCAAAGACCCGGCGGTAACTATGGCTACACCTTC
TRBV5-1	-	-	TRBJ2-3	CASSLSFPQSTDTQYF	TGCGCCAGCAGCTTGAGTTTCCCACAAAGCACAGATACGCAGTATTTT
TRBV6-5	-	-	TRBJ1-2	CASRRQRNYGYTF	TGTGCCAGCAGAAGACAGCGTAACTATGGCTACACCTTC
TRBV4-3	-	-	TRBJ1-5	CASSQDPAQPQHF	TGCGCCAGCAGCCAAGATCCGGCGCAGCCCCAGCATTTT
TRBV7-2	-	-	TRBJ2-3	CASSIGVATAGDTQYF	TGTGCCAGCAGCATAGGGGTAGCAACGGCCGGAGATACGCAGTATTTT
TRBV25-1	-	-	TRBJ2-1	CASSKLGVSYNEQFF	TGTGCCAGCAGTAAATTGGGGGTCTCCTACAATGAGCAGTTCTTC
TRBV29-1	-	-	TRBJ2-2	CSVGWTAGELFF	TGCAGCGTTGGATGGACCGCCGGGGAGCTGTTTTTT
TRBV7-9	-	few	TRBJ2-7	CASSEVPQGTGVSYEQYF	TGTGCCAGCAGCGAAGTTCCCCAGGGTACAGGCGTTTCCTACGAGCAGTACTTC
TRBV7-9	-	-	TRBJ2-2	CASSHGGGELFF	TGTGCCAGCAGTCACGGTGGCGGGGAGCTGTTTTTT
TRBV6-5	TRBD2	few	TRBJ2-3	CATSLKAGGTDTQYF	TGTGCCACTTCCCTGAAGGCGGGAGGCACAGATACGCAGTATTTT
TRBV12-3/TRBV12-4	TRBD2	-	TRBJ2-3	CASSPNRGGHTQYF	TGTGCCAGCAGCCCAAACCGGGGGGGACATACGCAGTATTTT
TRBV15	-	few	TRBJ2-3	CATSRDWSDTQYF	TGTGCCACCAGCAGAGATTGGTCAGATACGCAGTATTTT
TRBV5-6	-	-	TRBJ2-7	CASSVGTPIEQYF	TGTGCCAGCAGCGTTGGAACCCCGATCGAGCAGTACTTC
TRBV7-2	TRBD1	few	TRBJ1-1	CASSRPGTGVTEAFF	TGTGCCAGCAGCAGACCCGGGACAGGGGTTACTGAAGCTTTCTTT
TRBV13	TRBD1	-	TRBJ2-3	CASSNRGASTDTQYF	TGTGCCAGCAGCAACAGGGGAGCTAGCACAGATACGCAGTATTTT
TRBV20-1	-	many	TRBJ1-4	CSARDAQENEKLFF	TGCAGTGCTAGAGATGCACAGGAAAATGAAAAACTGTTTTTT
TRBV18	-	few	TRBJ2-1	CASSSDRPNEQFF	TGTGCCAGCTCGTCTGACAGGCCAAATGAGCAGTTCTTC
TRBV9	TRBD1	few	TRBJ2-7	CASSVAETGAGEQYF	TGTGCCAGCAGCGTAGCTGAGACAGGGGCGGGCGAGCAGTACTTC
TRBV29-1	-	few	TRBJ1-1	CSAADRKNTEAFF	TGCAGCGCAGCCGACAGGAAGAACACTGAAGCTTTCTTT
TRBV6-2/TRBV6-3	-	-	TRBJ2-1	CASIPRGARGYEQFF	TGTGCCAGCATCCCTCGGGGGGCCAGGGGATATGAGCAGTTCTTC
TRBV7-6	-	-	TRBJ2-5	CASSPGLTFGKQYF	TGTGCCAGCAGCCCGGGACTGACCTTCGGCAAGCAGTACTTC
TRBV9	TRBD2	-	TRBJ2-7	CASSPGGSGGNEQYF	TGTGCCAGCAGTCCCGGCGGTAGCGGGGGAAATGAGCAGTACTTC
TRBV7-2	TRBD2	-	TRBJ2-3	CARRGLAVDTQYF	TGTGCCCGGCGGGGACTAGCGGTAGATACGCAGTATTTT
TRBV29-1	TRBD1	-	TRBJ1-1	CSVDGTGRPTEAFF	TGCAGCGTTGATGGGACAGGGAGACCCACTGAAGCTTTCTTT
TRBV2	-	-	TRBJ2-7	CASSEGPGISYEHYF	TGTGCCAGCAGTGAAGGACCGGGGATCTCCTACGAGCATTACTTC
TRBV7-2	-	-	TRBJ1-2	CASSLGLQMNYGYTF	TGTGCCAGCAGCTTAGGGTTACAGATGAACTATGGCTACACCTTC
TRBV29-1	-	few	TRBJ2-3	CSYTRDRRDTQYF	TGCAGCTATACCAGAGATCGGAGAGATACGCAGTATTTT
TRBV6-5	-	few	TRBJ1-2	CASSYSAIHLDGYTF	TGTGCCAGCAGTTACTCGGCGATACATCTCGATGGCTACACCTTC
TRBV20-1	-	-	TRBJ1-4	CSAPGDSTNEKLFF	TGCAGTGCCCCAGGGGATTCAACTAATGAAAAACTGTTTTTT
TRBV6-6	-	few	TRBJ2-7	CASVRGAGGYEQYF	TGTGCCTCCGTTCGGGGCGCCGGGGGCTACGAGCAGTACTTC
TRBV4-3	TRBD1	-	TRBJ1-6	CASSTRTGPSSYNSPLHF	TGCGCCAGCAGCACCCGGACAGGCCCGAGCTCCTATAATTCACCCCTCCACTTT
TRBV4-3	-	once	TRBJ1-2	CASSQDWAGRVNYGYTF	TGCGCCAGCAGCCAAGATTGGGCAGGGAGGGTTAACTATGGCTACACCTTC
TRBV16	TRBD1	once	TRBJ1-1	CASSRDRGLWNTEAFF	TGTGCCAGCAGTAGGGACAGGGGGTTATGGAACACTGAAGCTTTCTTT
TRBV7-2	TRBD2	-	TRBJ2-7	CASRRSSGVNEGEQYF	TGTGCCAGCAGACGTTCTAGCGGGGTCAATGAGGGGGAGCAGTACTTC
TRBV10-3	-	-	TRBJ1-1	CASRRVGNTEAFF	TGTGCCAGCAGAAGGGTGGGGAACACTGAAGCTTTCTTT
TRBV5-1	TRBD2	-	TRBJ2-3	CASTNYGGARGDTQYF	TGCGCCAGCACCAATTACGGGGGGGCAAGAGGAGATACGCAGTATTTT
TRBV29-1	-	-	TRBJ1-1	CSVRRGGYTEAFF	TGCAGCGTTCGACGGGGGGGATACACTGAAGCTTTCTTT
TRBV6-1	-	-	TRBJ2-3	CASSEESGAIHTQYF	TGTGCCAGCAGTGAAGAGTCAGGGGCCATTCATACGCAGTATTTT
TRBV20-1	-	few	TRBJ2-5	CSVSQGSETQYF	TGCAGTGTATCTCAGGGTTCAGAGACCCAGTACTTC
TRBV3-1	TRBD1	-	TRBJ2-7	CASSRSTGNYEQYF	TGTGCCAGCAGCCGATCGACAGGGAACTACGAGCAGTACTTC
TRBV6-5	-	-	TRBJ2-4	CASSYSSSQEQYF	TGTGCCAGCAGTTACTCCTCATCTCAAGAGCAGTACTTC
TRBV28	TRBD2	few	TRBJ2-7	CASTRLAGAYEQYF	TGTGCCAGCACCCGACTAGCGGGAGCTTACGAGCAGTACTTC
TRBV6-5	-	-	TRBJ2-3	CASSYRQESTDTQYF	TGTGCCAGCAGTTACCGACAGGAGAGCACAGATACGCAGTATTTT
TRBV6-5	-	-	TRBJ1-2	CASSSDPRQRPYGYTF	TGTGCCAGCAGTTCCGATCCAAGACAGCGGCCCTATGGCTACACCTTC
TRBV7-2	-	few	TRBJ2-2	CASSLGLGGGELFF	TGTGCCAGCAGCTTAGGACTAGGTGGCGGGGAGCTGTTTTTT
TRBV6-5	TRBD1	-	TRBJ2-5	CASRPRDRQEAQYF	TGTGCCAGCAGACCACGGGACAGACAAGAGGCCCAGTACTTC
TRBV6-1	-	-	TRBJ2-1	CATGDGDNGNEQFF	TGTGCCACAGGGGACGGGGATAATGGCAATGAGCAGTTCTTC
TRBV5-1	TRBD2	few	TRBJ2-1	CASSSSRAGVSSYNEQFF	TGCGCCAGCAGCTCAAGCCGGGCGGGGGTTAGCTCCTACAATGAGCAGTTCTTC
TRBV11-2	-	-	TRBJ2-7	CASSLPQGQLGSYERYF	TGTGCCAGCAGCTTACCTCAGGGCCAATTGGGGTCCTACGAGCGGTACTTC